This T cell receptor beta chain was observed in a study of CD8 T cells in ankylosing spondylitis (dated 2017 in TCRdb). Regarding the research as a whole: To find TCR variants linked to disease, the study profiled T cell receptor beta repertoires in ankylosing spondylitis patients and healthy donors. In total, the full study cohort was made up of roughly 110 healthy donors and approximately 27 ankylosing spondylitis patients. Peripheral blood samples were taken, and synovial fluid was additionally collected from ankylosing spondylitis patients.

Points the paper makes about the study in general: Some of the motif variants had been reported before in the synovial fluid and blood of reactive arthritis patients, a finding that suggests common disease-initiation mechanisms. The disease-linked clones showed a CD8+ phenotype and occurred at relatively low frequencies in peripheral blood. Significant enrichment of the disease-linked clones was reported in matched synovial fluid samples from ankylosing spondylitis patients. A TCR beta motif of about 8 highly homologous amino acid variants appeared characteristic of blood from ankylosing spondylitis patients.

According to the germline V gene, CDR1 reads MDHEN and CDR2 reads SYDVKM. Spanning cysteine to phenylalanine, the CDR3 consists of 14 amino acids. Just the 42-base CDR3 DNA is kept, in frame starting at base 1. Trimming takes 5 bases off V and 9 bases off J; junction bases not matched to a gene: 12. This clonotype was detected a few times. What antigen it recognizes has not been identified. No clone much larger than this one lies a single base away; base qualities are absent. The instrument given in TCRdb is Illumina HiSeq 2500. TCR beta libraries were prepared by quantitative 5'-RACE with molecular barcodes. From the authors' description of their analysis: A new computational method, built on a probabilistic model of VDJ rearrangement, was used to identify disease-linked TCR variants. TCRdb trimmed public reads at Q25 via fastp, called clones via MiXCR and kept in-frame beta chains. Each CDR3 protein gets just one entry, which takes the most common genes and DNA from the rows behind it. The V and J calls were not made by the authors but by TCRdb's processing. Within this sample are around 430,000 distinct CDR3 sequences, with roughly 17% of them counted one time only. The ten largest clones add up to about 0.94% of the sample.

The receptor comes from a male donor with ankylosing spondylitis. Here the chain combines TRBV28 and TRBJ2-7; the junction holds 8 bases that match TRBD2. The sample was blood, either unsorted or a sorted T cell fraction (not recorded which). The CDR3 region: CASSHPGVAGWQYF. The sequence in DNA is TGTGCCAGCAGTCACCCCGGTGTAGCGGGATGGCAGTACTTC.